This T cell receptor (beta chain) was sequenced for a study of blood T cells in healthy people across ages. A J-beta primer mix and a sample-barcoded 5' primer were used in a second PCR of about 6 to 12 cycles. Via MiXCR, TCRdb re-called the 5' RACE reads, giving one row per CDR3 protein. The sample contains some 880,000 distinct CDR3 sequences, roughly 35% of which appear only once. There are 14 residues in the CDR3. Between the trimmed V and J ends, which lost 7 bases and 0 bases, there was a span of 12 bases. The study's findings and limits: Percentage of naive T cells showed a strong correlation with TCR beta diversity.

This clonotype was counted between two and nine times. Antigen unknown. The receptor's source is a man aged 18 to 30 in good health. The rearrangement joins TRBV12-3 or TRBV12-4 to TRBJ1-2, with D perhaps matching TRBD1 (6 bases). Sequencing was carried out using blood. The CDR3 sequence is CASIDRTSNYGYTF. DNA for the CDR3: TGTGCCAGCATAGACAGGACCTCTAACTATGGCTACACCTTC.